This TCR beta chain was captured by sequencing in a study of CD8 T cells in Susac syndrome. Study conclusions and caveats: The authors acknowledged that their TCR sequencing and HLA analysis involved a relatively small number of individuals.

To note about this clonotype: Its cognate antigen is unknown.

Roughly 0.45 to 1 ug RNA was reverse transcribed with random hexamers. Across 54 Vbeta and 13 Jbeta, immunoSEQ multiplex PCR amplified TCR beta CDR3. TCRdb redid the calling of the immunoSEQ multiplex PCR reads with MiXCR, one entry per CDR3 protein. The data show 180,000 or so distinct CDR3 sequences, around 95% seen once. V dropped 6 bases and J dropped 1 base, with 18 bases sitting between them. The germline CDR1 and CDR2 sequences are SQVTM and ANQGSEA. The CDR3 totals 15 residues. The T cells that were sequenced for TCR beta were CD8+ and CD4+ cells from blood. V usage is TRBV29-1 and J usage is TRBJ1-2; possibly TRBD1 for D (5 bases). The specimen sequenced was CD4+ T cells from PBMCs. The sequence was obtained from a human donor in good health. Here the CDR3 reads CSVDPRRGDNYGYTF. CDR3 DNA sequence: TGCAGCGTCGACCCGCGACGGGGGGATAACTATGGCTACACCTTC.